Following are 20 T cell receptor beta chains from one sample sequenced in a study of neurological immune-mediated disorders. TCRdb re-called the 5' RACE reads through MiXCR, storing one row per CDR3 protein. The repertoire holds about 59,000 distinct CDR3 sequences, with 24% as singletons. Time point: technical triplicate 2. The source material was PBMCs. The receptors were sampled from a man in his 60s with HTLV-1-associated myelopathy (HAM/TSP).

There are many counts of this clonotype. The rearrangement uses TRBV29-1 and TRBJ1-1; D remains unclear. The CDR3 is 16 amino acids. The germline V and J ends were trimmed by 1 base and 1 base, with 16 bases remaining between them. Germline-derived CDR1 and CDR2 are SQVTM and ANQGSEA. The DNA for the CDR3 is TGCAGCGTTGAAGCTCTAAGGGTGGGTAGGAACACTGAAGCTTTCTTT. The encoded protein is CSVEALRVGRNTEAFF.

The chain combines TRBV4-2 with TRBJ2-1; 11 bases are shared with TRBD2. The V and J ends lost 3 bases and 0 bases, in that order; junction bases with no gene match: 7. Germline V gives CDR1 LGHNA, CDR2 YNFKEQ. CDR3 length equals 18 residues. The CDR3 region is CASSQEGTSGSSYNEQFF. The CDR3 nucleotides are TGTGCCAGCAGCCAGGAAGGGACTAGCGGCAGCTCCTACAATGAGCAGTTCTTC.

This clonotype showed up just a few times. The V gene is TRBV7-8, the J gene TRBJ2-1; 8 bases are a match to TRBD2. Germline assignment: CDR1 SGHVS and CDR2 FQNEAQ. The CDR3 has 17 amino acids. Trimming took 1 base from V and 6 from J; bases not matched to a gene: 11. The CDR3 DNA is TGTGCCAGCAGCTTAGGGCCGCTGACGGGAGGGTTCAATGAGCAGTTCTTC. Its translation is CASSLGPLTGGFNEQFF.

The chain is built from TRBV6-5 and TRBJ2-1; the D is unclear. Germline V gene sequence: CDR1 MNHEY, CDR2 SVGAGI. Trimming removed 5 bases from V and 7 bases from J, with 15 bases in between. The CDR3 runs 14 residues. The CDR3: CASSLGFPWNEQFF. In nucleotides, the CDR3 is TGTGCCAGCAGTCTCGGCTTCCCCTGGAATGAGCAGTTCTTC.

This clonotype occurred many times. V is TRBV14 and J is TRBJ1-1, with D unresolved. This CDR3 spans 14 amino acids. From germline, CDR1 is SGHDN and CDR2 FVKESK. Trimming stripped 6 bases from V and 3 bases from J, with 14 bases between. The CDR3 coding sequence is TGTGCCAGCAGTACCCTTCAACCTGACACTGAAGCTTTCTTT. Protein sequence: CASSTLQPDTEAFF.

This clonotype was seen ten or more times. The chain couples TRBV20-1 to TRBJ2-7; tentatively, D is TRBD1 (5 bases). This CDR3 has 14 amino acids. The germline V and J ends were trimmed by 2 bases and 2 bases, with 13 bases remaining between them. Germline-derived CDR1 and CDR2 are DFQATT and SNEGSKA (reference sequence). The CDR3 region has the DNA TGCAGTGCTAGACCCCAGGGCATTACCTACGAGCAGTACTTC. It yields the protein CSARPQGITYEQYF.

The rearrangement links TRBV5-1 to TRBJ2-1; 7 nucleotides align to TRBD2. Trimming cost V 4 bases and J 0 bases; bases outside gene matches: 7. Per the germline V gene, CDR1 is SGHRS and CDR2 is YFSETQ. This CDR3 has 16 residues. The CDR3 nucleotides read TGCGCCAGCAGCAAGGTCGGGACTAACTCCTACAATGAGCAGTTCTTC. It yields the protein CASSKVGTNSYNEQFF.

This clonotype has a count of ten or more. This chain joins TRBV12-3 or TRBV12-4 and TRBJ1-5; no definite D call. There are 14 residues in the CDR3. V lost 0 bases and J 1 base, leaving 4 bases between the germline ends. In DNA, the CDR3 is TGTGCCAGCAGTTTAGCAGTAAGCAATCAGCCCCAGCATTTT. Translation: CASSLAVSNQPQHF.

In its sample, this clonotype was seen many times. The chain couples TRBV5-1 to TRBJ2-2, with D unresolved. Germline CDR1 reads SGHRS; CDR2 reads YFSETQ. The CDR3 has 20 amino acids. Trimming removed 2 bases from V and 5 bases from J, with 28 bases in between. The CDR3 DNA reads TGCGCCAGCAGCTTAATGCCGAAAGGCAGATCTAACCTGAAAACCGGGGAGCTGTTTTTT. Protein: CASSLMPKGRSNLKTGELFF. Variable domain in full (rest from reference TRBV5-1 and TRBJ2-2): KAGVTQTPRYLIKTRGQQVTLSCSPISGHRSVSWYQQTPGQGLQFLFEYFSETQRNKGNFPGRFSGRQFSNSRSEMNVSTLELGDSALYLCASSLMPKGRSNLKTGELFFGEGSRLTVL.

This clonotype was counted ten times or more. The chain combines TRBV7-3 with TRBJ2-7, with a weak D call TRBD2 (6 bases). CDR1 and CDR2 (germline): SGHTA, FQGTGA. Trimming left V 5 bases short and J 2 bases short, with 19 bases between. The CDR3 has 16 amino acids. CDR3: CASSQRRGKNPYEQYF. DNA for the CDR3: TGTGCCAGCAGCCAGCGGCGGGGAAAGAACCCCTACGAGCAGTACTTC.

Ten or more counts support this clonotype. The rearrangement uses TRBV5-1 and TRBJ2-1; D is possibly TRBD1 (6 bases). This CDR3 region has 14 residues. Germline CDR1 is SGHRS and CDR2 is YFSETQ. With 2 bases removed from V and 6 bases from J, the gap between germline ends came to 12 bases. CDR3 in DNA: TGCGCCAGCAGCTTACAGCAGGGGAGCAATGAGCAGTTCTTC. This translates into CASSLQQGSNEQFF. The full variable domain, completed using reference TRBV5-1 and TRBJ2-1, is KAGVTQTPRYLIKTRGQQVTLSCSPISGHRSVSWYQQTPGQGLQFLFEYFSETQRNKGNFPGRFSGRQFSNSRSEMNVSTLELGDSALYLCASSLQQGSNEQFFGPGTRLTVL.

This chain links TRBV11-1 with TRBJ2-7; possibly TRBD2 for D (6 bases). Trimming took 4 bases from V and 2 from J, leaving 15 bases between them. CDR3 length: 15 amino acids. The germline gives CDR1 SGHAT, CDR2 FQDESV (reference sequence). Written as DNA, the CDR3 is TGTGCCAGCAGCTCTACCGGGACTGCAACCTACGAGCAGTACTTC. Translated, it gives CASSSTGTATYEQYF.

This clonotype was observed a few times. V is TRBV20-1 and J is TRBJ2-2; 8 bases align to TRBD1. V trimming: 0 bases; J trimming: 1 base; junction bases outside the gene matches: 4. The CDR3 length is 16 residues. CDR1 and CDR2 from the germline V gene are DFQATT and SNEGSKA (reference sequence). The CDR3 spells CSARDPDRENTGELFF. For the CDR3, the DNA is TGCAGTGCTAGAGATCCGGACAGGGAGAACACCGGGGAGCTGTTTTTT.

This clonotype was recorded at least ten times. The chain has TRBV5-1 and TRBJ2-4, with no clear D. CDR3 size: 15 residues. The germline gives CDR1 SGHRS, CDR2 YFSETQ. The V end was cut by 4 bases, the J end by 0 bases, with 11 bases between. In DNA form, the CDR3 reads TGCGCCAGCAGCCCCCCAGTGGCAGCCAAAAACATTCAGTACTTC. Translation: CASSPPVAAKNIQYF.

This clonotype was seen ten or more times. The chain joins TRBV21-1 to TRBJ2-2; TRBD1, the table's D call, was not compared with the DNA. TRBV21-1 is a documented pseudogene. CDR3 length equals 17 residues. This CDR3 is CASSKAPHPPTTGELFF. CDR3 coding DNA: TGTGCCAGCAGCAAAGCGCCCCACCCCCCAACAACCGGGGAGCTGTTTTTT.

At least ten counts were recorded for this clonotype. The chain is built from TRBV12-3 or TRBV12-4 and TRBJ2-7, with D perhaps assigned TRBD1 or TRBD2 (6 bases each). The CDR3 covers 15 residues. V lost 3 bases and J 5 bases, leaving 17 bases between the germline ends. The CDR3 reads CASSLFLGGPHEQYF. CDR3 DNA sequence: TGTGCCAGCAGTTTGTTCCTTGGGGGGCCCCACGAGCAGTACTTC.

The chain employs TRBV7-9 and TRBJ2-2, with TRBD2 matching over 7 bases. The junction had 6 bases not matched to a gene; V was cut back by 5 bases and J by 0 bases. The CDR3 runs 16 residues. Germline V lookup: CDR1 SEHNR, CDR2 FQNEAQ (reference sequence). The CDR3 bases are TGTGCCAGCAGCGTACCTAGCGGAGCGAACACCGGGGAGCTGTTTTTT. Residues: CASSVPSGANTGELFF.

In this sample, this clonotype turned up many times. This sequence joins TRBV6-6 and TRBJ2-2; 11 nucleotides match TRBD1. The CDR3 has 13 residues. The germline V gene has CDR1 MNHNY and CDR2 SVGAGI (reference sequence). The J segment lost 7 bases and the V segment lost 9 bases, leaving 4 bases of the junction unmatched. The CDR3 nucleotides read TGTGCCAGTGGACAGGGGGCTATCGGGGAGCTGTTTTTT. Translation gives CASGQGAIGELFF.

This clonotype was observed many times. The chain carries TRBV21-1 and TRBJ1-3. TRBV21-1 is noted as a pseudogene. The CDR3 loop spans 15 amino acids. In DNA, the CDR3 is TGTGCCAGCAGCAAGGCCAGCATCTCTGGAAACACCATATATTTT. It yields the protein CASSKASISGNTIYF.

The rearrangement links TRBV7-8 to TRBJ2-3, with TRBD2 matching 7 bases. V dropped 4 bases and J dropped 2; count of bases not matched to a gene: 9. CDR3 size: 16 residues. Germline assignment: CDR1 SGHVS and CDR2 FQNEAQ. Here the CDR3 DNA reads TGTGCCAGCAGCTCCCGGGTCGGGAGGCCCACAGATACGCAGTATTTT. It yields the protein CASSSRVGRPTDTQYF.